This TCR beta chain was identified during a study of identical twins. TCRdb called the 5' RACE reads again in MiXCR, with one record for every CDR3 protein. The sample records over 600,000 distinct CDR3 sequences, over 20% being singletons. V lost 7 bases and J lost 6, with 15 bases in between. This CDR3 region has 13 residues. The germline V gene has CDR1 LNHDA and CDR2 SQIVND (reference sequence). These sequences were also reported in another study, on T cells expressing NK-cell markers.

V and J are TRBV19 and TRBJ1-2, with D hard to call. What was sequenced was PBMCs. The sequence came from a woman between 18 and 30 years old in good health. The CDR3 bases are TGTGCCAGTACAGGCAGGCTCGCGGATGGCTACACCTTC. It specifies CASTGRLADGYTF.